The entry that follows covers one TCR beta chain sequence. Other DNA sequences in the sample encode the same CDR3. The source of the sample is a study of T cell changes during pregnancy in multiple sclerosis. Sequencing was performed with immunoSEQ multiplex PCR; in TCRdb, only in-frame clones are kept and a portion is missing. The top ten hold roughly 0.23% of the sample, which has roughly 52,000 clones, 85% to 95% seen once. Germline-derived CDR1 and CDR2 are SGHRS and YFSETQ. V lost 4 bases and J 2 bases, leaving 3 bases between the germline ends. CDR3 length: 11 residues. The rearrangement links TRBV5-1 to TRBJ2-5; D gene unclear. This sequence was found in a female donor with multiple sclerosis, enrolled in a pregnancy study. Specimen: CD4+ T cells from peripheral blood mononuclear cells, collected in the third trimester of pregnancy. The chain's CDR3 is CASSLQETQYF. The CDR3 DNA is TGCGCCAGCAGCCTTCAAGAGACCCAGTACTTC.